This entry lists 29 T cell receptor beta chains sequenced from one sample in a study of cytomegalovirus exposure and HLA in healthy donors. PCR involved 60 Vbeta and 13 Jbeta primers. Data came from immunoSEQ multiplex PCR; TCRdb stores just in-frame clones and leaves some out. The table shows about 95,000 clones, with around three quarters occurring only once. The sample consisted of PBMCs. These receptors originate from a man aged 25-40 years in good health and CMV-seropositive.

V is TRBV6-1 and J is TRBJ2-7; tentative D call: TRBD1 (5 bases). Trimming shortened V by 5 bases and J by 0 bases, and 11 bases separated the two germline ends. The CDR3 contains 14 residues. In germline, CDR1 is MNHNS, CDR2 SASEGT. This CDR3 is CASSWGLSSYEQYV. The CDR3 DNA sequence: TGTGCCAGCAGTTGGGGCCTTTCCTCCTACGAGCAGTACGTC.

J is TRBJ1-3 and V is TRBV7-8; D is unresolved. The CDR3 is 16 amino acids. Looked up from germline, CDR1 is SGHVS and CDR2 is FQNEAQ. Between the trimmed V and J ends, which lost 1 base and 0 bases, there was a span of 10 bases. CDR3 bases: TGTGCCAGCAGCTTAGTTGGGCAATCCTCTGGAAACACCATATATTTT. Translating it yields CASSLVGQSSGNTIYF.

The V call is TRBV28, the J call TRBJ1-2, with TRBD1 as a possible D gene (5 bases). V lost 8 bases and J 0 bases, leaving 7 bases between the germline ends. Germline V gives CDR1 MDHEN, CDR2 SYDVKM. The CDR3 length is 12 residues. The CDR3 DNA sequence: TGTGCCAGCCGACAGACTAACTATGGCTACACCTTC. It yields the protein CASRQTNYGYTF.

This clone was seen a few times. The chain has TRBV19 and TRBJ2-7, with D perhaps matching TRBD2 (5 bases). The V end lost 3 bases, the J end lost 2 bases, and 17 bases lay between the germline ends. This CDR3 spans 16 amino acids. Germline values: CDR1 LNHDA, CDR2 SQIVND (reference sequence). The CDR3 protein is CASSIRSDYRPYEQYF. In DNA, the CDR3 is TGTGCCAGTAGTATTAGGAGCGACTACCGACCCTACGAGCAGTACTTC.

V gene TRBV5-8 combines with J gene TRBJ1-2; the match to TRBD1 covers 9 bases. The CDR3 runs to 16 residues. V lost 0 bases, J lost 4 bases, and 7 bases stayed unmatched. The germline V gene encodes CDR1 SGHTS and CDR2 YDEGEE. CDR3 sequence (DNA): TGTGCCAGCAGCTTGGGTTGGGGGACAGGGAGCTATGGCTACACCTTC. Translated: CASSLGWGTGSYGYTF. Drawing the rest from reference TRBV5-8 and TRBJ1-2, the complete variable domain is EAGVTQSPTHLIKTRGQQATLRCSPISGHTSVYWYQQALGLGLQFLLWYDEGEERNRGNFPPRFSGRQFPNYSSELNVNALELEDSALYLCASSLGWGTGSYGYTFGSGTRLTVV.

This sequence joins TRBV4-2 and TRBJ2-3; 9 nucleotides agree with TRBD2. This CDR3 contains 17 residues. V was pared by 4 bases and J by 3 bases, with 11 bases of the junction left unmatched. Germline CDR1 LGHNA, CDR2 YNFKEQ. CDR3 sequence reads: CASSPHSGGRVTDTQYF. The CDR3 DNA follows: TGTGCCAGCAGCCCCCATAGCGGGGGTCGAGTAACAGATACGCAGTATTTT.

The V and J genes are TRBV7-9 and TRBJ2-5; 8 positions match TRBD1. The DNA end favors TRBJ2-7, so the J call may be wrong. This CDR3 has 16 amino acids. In germline, CDR1 is SEHNR, CDR2 FQNEAQ (reference sequence). The CDR3 bases are TGTGCCAGCAGCTCCACGACAGGGGCCCTTCGGAACGAGCAGTACTTC. Translation gives CASSSTTGALRNEQYF.

The J gene is TRBJ2-5, the V gene TRBV29-1; 8 bases line up with TRBD2. CDR1 and CDR2 (germline): SQVTM, ANQGSEA. The CDR3 covers 13 residues. CDR3 nucleotides: TGCAGTCTCTCGGGGGGGTTAGGGGAGACCCAGTACTTC. It yields the protein CSLSGGLGETQYF.

The J gene is TRBJ2-3, the V gene TRBV30; 8 positions match TRBD2. Germline CDR1 is GTSNPN and CDR2 is SVGIG (reference sequence). The trim removed 1 base at V and 2 bases at J, leaving 2 bases unmatched. The length of the CDR3 is 14 residues. The CDR3 bases are TGTGCCTGGAGTGAAGCGGGAGTCACAGATACGCAGTATTTT. It encodes CAWSEAGVTDTQYF.

The V and J genes are TRBV5-4 and TRBJ2-3, with 7 nucleotides matching TRBD1. The V gene end was trimmed by 7 bases and the J gene end by 4 bases; junction bases not matched to a gene: 6. The CDR3 is made up of 13 amino acids. Germline V gene lookup returns CDR1 SGHNT and CDR2 YYREEE (reference sequence). The CDR3 protein is CASRQGLADTQYF. In DNA, the CDR3 is TGTGCCAGCCGACAGGGTCTCGCAGATACGCAGTATTTT.

The chain is built from TRBV28 and TRBJ1-3; D gene unclear. The CDR3 runs 12 residues. Per the germline V gene, CDR1 is MDHEN and CDR2 is SYDVKM. V lost 5 bases, J lost 3 bases, and 5 bases lay in between. The CDR3 spells CASSTSGNTIYF. For the CDR3, the DNA is TGTGCCAGCAGTACCAGTGGAAACACCATATATTTT.

V gene TRBV28 combines with J gene TRBJ2-1; 8 bases line up with TRBD2. J gave up 7 bases and V 6 bases, and 20 bases lay outside the gene matches. Germline CDR1 is MDHEN and CDR2 is SYDVKM. CDR3 length: 18 residues. CDR3 in amino acids: CASSSLGRSGRARNEQFF. The DNA of the CDR3 is TGTGCCAGCAGCTCCCTCGGGAGGAGCGGGAGAGCCCGAAATGAGCAGTTCTTC.

The J gene is TRBJ2-7, the V gene TRBV28; a possible D gene is TRBD2 (7 bases). With 11 bases removed from V and 2 bases from J, the gap between germline ends came to 16 bases. The CDR3 totals 13 residues. Germline V gene sequence: CDR1 MDHEN, CDR2 SYDVKM. This CDR3 is CAGGEGGTYEQYF. CDR3 in DNA: TGTGCCGGGGGGGAGGGGGGAACCTACGAGCAGTACTTC.

This clone was picked up a small number of times. DNA for the CDR3: TGCGCCAGCAGCCCGGGGGACAGTAATCAGCCCCAGCATTTT. It specifies CASSPGDSNQPQHF. The chain employs TRBV5-1 and TRBJ1-5, with 7 bases aligning to TRBD1. The germline gives CDR1 SGHRS, CDR2 YFSETQ. V was clipped by 4 bases and J by 4 bases; unmatched bases: 5. The CDR3 extends over 14 amino acids.

This chain connects TRBV7-3 to TRBJ2-1; perhaps TRBD2 as D (7 bases). CDR1 SGHTA and CDR2 FQGTGA come from the germline V gene. The length of the CDR3 is 15 residues. The V end was cut by 2 bases, the J end by 7 bases, with 15 bases between. The CDR3 region is CASSLGGALRNEQFF. CDR3 in DNA: TGTGCCAGCAGCTTAGGGGGGGCCTTGAGGAATGAGCAGTTCTTC. Together with reference TRBV7-3 and TRBJ2-1, the CDR3 gives the full variable domain: GAGVSQTPSNKVTEKGKYVELRCDPISGHTALYWYRQSLGQGPEFLIYFQGTGAADDSGLPNDRFFAVRPEGSVSTLKIQRTERGDSAVYLCASSLGGALRNEQFFGPGTRLTVL.

CDR3 sequence reads: CASSPDGFGEKLFF. CDR3 in DNA: TGCGCCAGCAGCCCTGACGGGTTCGGGGAAAAACTGTTTTTT. The rearrangement joins TRBV4-3 to TRBJ1-4; D call uncertain. There are 14 residues in the CDR3. V was clipped by 4 bases and J by 8 bases, with 14 bases between them. CDR1 and CDR2 from the germline V gene are LGHNA and YSLEER.

The gene calls are TRBV27 and TRBJ1-1; 9 bases line up with TRBD1. This CDR3 spans 14 amino acids. Germline-derived CDR1 and CDR2 are MNHEY and SMNVEV (reference sequence). J lost 1 base, V lost 5 bases, and 2 bases had no gene match. CDR3: CASSLGQGNTEAFF. In DNA, the CDR3 is TGTGCCAGCAGTCTGGGACAGGGGAACACTGAAGCTTTCTTT.

This rearrangement joins TRBV28 to TRBJ2-7, with 11 bases lining up with TRBD2. Trimming removed 6 bases from V and 3 bases from J; junction bases left unmatched: 7. This CDR3 has 15 residues. Looked up from germline, CDR1 is MDHEN and CDR2 is SYDVKM. In DNA, the CDR3 is TGTGCCAGCAGCTTTAGCGGGGGGGGTCACTACGAGCAGTACTTC. Protein product: CASSFSGGGHYEQYF.

This clone was seen only once. The V gene is TRBV2, the J gene TRBJ2-3, with D perhaps matching TRBD2 (5 bases). Germline loops: CDR1 SNHLY, CDR2 FYNNEI. V lost 5 bases and J 2 bases, leaving 14 bases between the germline ends. This CDR3 comprises 15 residues. The CDR3 spells CASSTRDGSTDTQYF. CDR3 in DNA: TGTGCCAGCAGTACTCGGGATGGCTCCACAGATACGCAGTATTTT. The full variable domain, in which reference TRBV2 and TRBJ2-3 provide the parts outside the CDR3, is EPEVTQTPSHQVTQMGQEVILRCVPISNHLYFYWYRQILGQKVEFLVSFYNNEISEKSEIFDDQFSVERPDGSNFTLKIRSTKLEDSAMYFCASSTRDGSTDTQYFGPGTRLTVL.

The chain couples TRBV2 to TRBJ1-2; possible D gene TRBD1, 6 bases. Germline lookup yields CDR1 SNHLY and CDR2 FYNNEI. Trimming left V 3 bases short and J 7 bases short, with 18 bases between. The CDR3 consists of 15 residues. The CDR3 is CASSDFQGPVGGYTF. CDR3 nucleotides: TGTGCCAGCAGTGACTTCCAGGGGCCCGTAGGTGGCTACACCTTC.

This chain links TRBV30 with TRBJ2-1; 12 nucleotides agree with TRBD2. The CDR3 sequence is 16 residues long. The germline V gene has CDR1 GTSNPN and CDR2 SVGIG (reference sequence). V lost 4 bases and J lost 5; bases outside the gene matches: 9. DNA of the CDR3: TGTGCCTGGAACCTAGCGGGAGGGCTTTTAGACAATGAGCAGTTCTTC. It encodes CAWNLAGGLLDNEQFF.

The V and J genes are TRBV7-9 and TRBJ1-1; a weak D match, TRBD1 (5 bases). From germline, CDR1 is SEHNR and CDR2 FQNEAQ (reference sequence). The ends were cut back, 4 bases at V and 0 bases at J, with 12 bases in the middle. The CDR3 contains 15 residues. The CDR3: CASSSEGLMNTEAFF. In nucleotides, the CDR3 is TGTGCCAGCAGCTCGGAGGGGTTGATGAACACTGAAGCTTTCTTT.

The rearrangement links TRBV5-6 to TRBJ1-6; the D is unclear. The CDR3 has 15 amino acids. Per germline, CDR1 SGHDT and CDR2 YYEEEE. Trimming cost V 4 bases and J 0 bases, with 8 bases left between them. DNA for the CDR3: TGTGCCAGCAGCATGGCTAGCTCCTATAATTCACCCCTCCACTTT. Its protein product is CASSMASSYNSPLHF.

This clone occurred once. The gene calls are TRBV27 and TRBJ2-4, with D uncertain. Per the germline V gene, CDR1 is MNHEY and CDR2 is SMNVEV (reference sequence). The CDR3 runs 14 residues. Trimming removed 5 bases at V and 2 bases at J, with 10 bases between. The CDR3 DNA sequence: TGTGCCAGCAGTCCCCACGGTTCCAAAAACATTCAGTACTTC. It encodes CASSPHGSKNIQYF.

CDR3 nucleotides: TGTGCCAGTAGCCTCGGACAGGGAGCTGGCTACACCTTC. Translated, it gives CASSLGQGAGYTF. The chain combines TRBV19 with TRBJ1-2; TRBD1 matches at 8 bases. V was clipped by 6 bases and J by 7 bases; unmatched bases: 7. Germline V gene lookup returns CDR1 LNHDA and CDR2 SQIVND (reference sequence). The CDR3 runs to 13 residues.

CDR3 bases: TGTGCCAGTAGTATGCTGCGACAAAACACCGGGGAGCTGTTTTTT. This encodes CASSMLRQNTGELFF. This sequence joins TRBV19 and TRBJ2-2; no definite D call. This CDR3 spans 15 amino acids. Trimming removed 3 bases from V and 2 bases from J, with 10 bases in between. Germline assignment: CDR1 LNHDA and CDR2 SQIVND (reference sequence).

The chain is built from TRBV6-5 and TRBJ2-2; possible D gene TRBD2, 5 bases. CDR1 MNHEY and CDR2 SVGAGI come from the germline V gene. The CDR3 length is 15 residues. Trimming removed 6 bases at V and 0 bases at J, with 11 bases between. The CDR3, as DNA: TGTGCCAGCAGCCCCCAGAGGGCGAACACCGGGGAGCTGTTTTTT. Translated, it gives CASSPQRANTGELFF.

The rearrangement uses TRBV11-2 and TRBJ2-5; 8 bases match TRBD2. After removal of 4 bases from V and 0 bases from J, the junction contained 1 base not matched to a gene. Germline lookup yields CDR1 SGHAT and CDR2 FQNNGV. This CDR3 region has 14 residues. The CDR3 DNA sequence: TGTGCCAGCAGCTCTAGCGGGTACCAAGAGACCCAGTACTTC. Translated: CASSSSGYQETQYF.

The V and J genes are TRBV27 and TRBJ1-1; 8 nucleotides agree with TRBD1. The germline gives CDR1 MNHEY, CDR2 SMNVEV (reference sequence). The CDR3 covers 15 residues. Unmatched junction bases numbered 6, after V lost 2 bases and J lost 4 bases. In nucleotides, the CDR3 is TGTGCCAGCAGTTTAGCGGACAGGGTAGGCACTGAAGCTTTCTTT. It translates to CASSLADRVGTEAFF.